Included here is one TCR beta chain sequence, with context. The sample belongs to a study of cytomegalovirus exposure and HLA in healthy donors. The ends were cut back, 6 bases at V and 5 bases at J, with 16 bases in the middle. The CDR3 totals 14 residues. CDR1 KGHSH and CDR2 LQKENI come from the germline V gene. Amplification used 60 Vbeta primers and 13 Jbeta primers. TCRdb's table, derived via immunoSEQ multiplex PCR, lists solely in-frame clones and lacks some. The sample includes some 180,000 clones, just over 75% of them seen just once. The genes are TRBV18 and TRBJ2-5, with no clear D. The receptor was derived from a woman aged 60-75 years in good health and CMV-seropositive. The sample was PBMCs. CDR3 loop: CASSPHPESETQYF. The DNA for the CDR3 is TGTGCCAGCTCCCCTCATCCCGAGTCGGAGACCCAGTACTTC.